Below are 9 T cell receptor beta chains sequenced from a single sample in a study of T-cell reconstitution after alpha-beta-depleted transplantation in children. Unique molecular identifiers were used in preparing the TCRbeta library. MiXCR, run by TCRdb on the PCR reads, gives a single entry per CDR3 protein. The sample contains around 960,000 distinct CDR3 sequences, about 30% of which appear only once. The source material was PBMCs, mostly from graft donor cells, sampled 360 days after TCRalphabeta/CD19-depleted stem cell transplant. These receptors were taken from a boy in the first two years of life who had a stem cell transplant for SCID, so the T cells may come from the graft donor.

This clonotype was detected many times. This chain uses TRBV3-1 with TRBJ2-7, with TRBD2 as a possible D gene (5 bases). CDR1 is LGHDT and CDR2 is YNNKEL in the germline V gene (reference sequence). The CDR3 loop spans 13 amino acids. V lost 3 bases and J lost 7, with 13 bases in between. CDR3 protein: CASSQNLGDEQYF. CDR3 sequence (DNA): TGTGCCAGCAGCCAGAACCTCGGGGATGAGCAGTACTTC.

This clonotype showed up just a few times. This sequence joins TRBV5-1 and TRBJ2-4; D may be TRBD2 (5 bases). Germline V gene data show CDR1 as SGHRS and CDR2 as YFSETQ. V shed 0 bases and J shed 0 bases, with 13 bases lying between them. The CDR3 spans 17 residues. This chain's CDR3 is CASSLGRSGLAKNIQYF. CDR3 DNA sequence: TGCGCCAGCAGCTTGGGTCGCAGCGGACTAGCCAAAAACATTCAGTACTTC.

The genes are TRBV15 and TRBJ2-7, with 8 bases lining up with TRBD1. The CDR3 is 20 residues long. Trimming removed 1 base from V and 3 bases from J; junction bases left unmatched: 20. Germline V gene lookup returns CDR1 LNHNV and CDR2 YYDKDF (reference sequence). For the CDR3, the DNA is TGTGCCACCAGCAGAGCTAATGGGTTGGCAGGGGGCCTGAAGAGCTACGAGCAGTACTTC. Its protein product is CATSRANGLAGGLKSYEQYF.

This sequence joins TRBV20-1 and TRBJ2-1, with a weak D call TRBD1 (5 bases). CDR1 is DFQATT and CDR2 is SNEGSKA in the germline V gene (reference sequence). V shed 6 bases and J shed 2 bases, with 14 bases lying between them. This CDR3 has 14 amino acids. The DNA for the CDR3 is TGCAGTGCATCAGGGTCCCACCCCTACAATGAGCAGTTCTTC. It specifies CSASGSHPYNEQFF.

This clonotype was counted a few times. The J gene is TRBJ2-3, the V gene TRBV18; D tentatively reads TRBD1 or TRBD2 (5 bases each). Germline V gives CDR1 KGHSH, CDR2 LQKENI. There are 14 residues in the CDR3. V lost 3 bases and J lost 4, with 11 bases in between. The CDR3 sequence: CASSPGAGPDTQYF. The DNA of the CDR3 is TGTGCCAGCTCACCCGGGGCCGGTCCAGATACGCAGTATTTT.

This chain joins TRBV29-1 and TRBJ2-3; D uncertain. Per germline, CDR1 SQVTM and CDR2 ANQGSEA. The CDR3 is 14 amino acids. Trimming removed 6 bases from V and 0 bases from J, with 13 bases in between. The CDR3 nucleotides read TGCAGCGTAGGCCCGGCAAGGAGCACAGATACGCAGTATTTT. Amino acids: CSVGPARSTDTQYF.

The sample holds a few counts of this clonotype. The chain joins TRBV12-3 or TRBV12-4 to TRBJ2-1; a possible D gene is TRBD2 (5 bases). V was shortened by 2 bases and J by 6 bases, with 8 bases between the two germline ends. The CDR3 consists of 13 residues. CDR3 loop: CASSLRGFNEQFF. CDR3 bases: TGTGCCAGCAGTTTACGGGGTTTCAATGAGCAGTTCTTC.

This clonotype showed up just a few times. This chain joins TRBV10-3 and TRBJ1-3; D gene unclear. CDR3 length: 14 amino acids. Germline CDR1 reads ENHRY; CDR2 reads SYGVKD. V lost 5 bases, J lost 0 bases, and 8 bases lay in between. CDR3 amino acids: CAISKRDSGNTIYF. In nucleotides, the CDR3 is TGTGCCATCAGTAAACGAGACTCTGGAAACACCATATATTTT.

The V gene is TRBV2, the J gene TRBJ2-3, with D perhaps assigned TRBD1 or TRBD2 (5 bases each). Germline V gives CDR1 SNHLY, CDR2 FYNNEI. V lost 5 bases and J lost 7, with 22 bases in between. The CDR3 loop spans 16 amino acids. The CDR3 DNA is TGTGCCAGCAGTTTTTTCCGGGGCACAACCAGTAATACGCAGTATTTT. Its translation is CASSFFRGTTSNTQYF.